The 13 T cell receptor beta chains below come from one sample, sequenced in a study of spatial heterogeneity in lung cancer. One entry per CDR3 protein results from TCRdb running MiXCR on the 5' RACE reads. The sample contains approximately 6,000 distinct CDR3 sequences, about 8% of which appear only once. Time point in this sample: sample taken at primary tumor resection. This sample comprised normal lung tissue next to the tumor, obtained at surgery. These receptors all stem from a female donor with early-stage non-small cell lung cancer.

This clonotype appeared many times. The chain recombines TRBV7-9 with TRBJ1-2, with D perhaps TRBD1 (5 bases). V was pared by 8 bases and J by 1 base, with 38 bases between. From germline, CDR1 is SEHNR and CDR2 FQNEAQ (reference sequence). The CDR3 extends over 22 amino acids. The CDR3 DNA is TGTGCCAGCCGGGACTCCCTTAACTATGGCTACACCTGGGACTCCCTTAACTATGGCTACACCTTC. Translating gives CASRDSLNYGYTWDSLNYGYTF.

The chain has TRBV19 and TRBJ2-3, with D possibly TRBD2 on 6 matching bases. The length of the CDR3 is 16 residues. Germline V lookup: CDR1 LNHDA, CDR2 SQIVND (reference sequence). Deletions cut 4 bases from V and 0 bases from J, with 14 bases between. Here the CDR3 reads CASSKGRAGSTDTQYF. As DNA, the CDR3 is TGTGCCAGTAGTAAGGGCCGGGCGGGGAGCACAGATACGCAGTATTTT.

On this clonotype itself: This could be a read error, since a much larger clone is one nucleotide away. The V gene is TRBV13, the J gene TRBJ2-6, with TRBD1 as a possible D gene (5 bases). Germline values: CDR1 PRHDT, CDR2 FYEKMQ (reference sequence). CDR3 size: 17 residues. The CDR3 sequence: CAGSLRGGYSGANVLTF. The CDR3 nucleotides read TGTGCCGGCAGCTTAAGGGGCGGTTACTCTGGGGCCAACGTCCTGACTTTC.

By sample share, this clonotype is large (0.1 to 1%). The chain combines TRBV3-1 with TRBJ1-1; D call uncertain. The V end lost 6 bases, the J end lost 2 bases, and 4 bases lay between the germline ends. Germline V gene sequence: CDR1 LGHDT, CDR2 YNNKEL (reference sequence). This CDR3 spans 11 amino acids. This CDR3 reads CASRRNTEAFF. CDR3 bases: TGTGCCAGCAGAAGAAACACTGAAGCTTTCTTT.

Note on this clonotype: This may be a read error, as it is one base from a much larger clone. CDR3 protein: CGVGGSYNEQFF. The CDR3 nucleotides read TGCGGCGTTGGAGGGTCCTACAATGAGCAGTTCTTC. The chain has TRBV29-1 and TRBJ2-1, with D perhaps TRBD2 (6 bases). Germline V CDR1 and CDR2: SQVTM, ANQGSEA. CDR3 length: 12 residues.

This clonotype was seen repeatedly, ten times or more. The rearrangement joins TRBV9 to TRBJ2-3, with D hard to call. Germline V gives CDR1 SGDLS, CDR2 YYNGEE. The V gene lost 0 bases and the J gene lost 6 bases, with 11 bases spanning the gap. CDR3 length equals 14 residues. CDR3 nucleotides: TGTGCCAGCAGCGTAGCTATACGTGGGGATACGCAGTATTTT. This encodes CASSVAIRGDTQYF.

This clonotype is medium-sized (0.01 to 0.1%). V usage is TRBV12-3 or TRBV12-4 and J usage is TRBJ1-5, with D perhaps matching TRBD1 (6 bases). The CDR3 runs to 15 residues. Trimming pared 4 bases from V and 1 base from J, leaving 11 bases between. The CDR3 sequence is CASSWNGQSNQPQHF. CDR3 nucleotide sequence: TGTGCCAGCAGTTGGAATGGACAGAGCAATCAGCCCCAGCATTTT.

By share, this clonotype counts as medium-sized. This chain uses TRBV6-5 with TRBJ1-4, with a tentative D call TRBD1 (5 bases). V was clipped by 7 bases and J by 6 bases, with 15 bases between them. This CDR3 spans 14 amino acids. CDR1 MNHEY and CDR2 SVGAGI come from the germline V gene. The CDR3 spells CASKDQGWDEKLFF. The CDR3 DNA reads TGTGCCAGCAAGGATCAGGGCTGGGATGAAAAACTGTTTTTT.

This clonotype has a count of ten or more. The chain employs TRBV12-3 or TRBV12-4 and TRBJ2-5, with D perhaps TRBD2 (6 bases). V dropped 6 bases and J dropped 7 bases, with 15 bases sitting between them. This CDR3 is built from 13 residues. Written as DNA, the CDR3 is TGTGCCAGCAGCCGAGAGCGGGCGTCGACCCAGTACTTC. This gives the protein CASSRERASTQYF.

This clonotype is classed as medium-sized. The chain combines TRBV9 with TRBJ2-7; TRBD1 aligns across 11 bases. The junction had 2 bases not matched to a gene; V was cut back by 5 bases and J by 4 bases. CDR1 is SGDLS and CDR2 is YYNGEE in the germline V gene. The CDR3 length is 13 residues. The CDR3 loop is CASSGQGAYEQYF. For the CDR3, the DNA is TGTGCCAGCAGTGGACAGGGGGCGTACGAGCAGTACTTC.

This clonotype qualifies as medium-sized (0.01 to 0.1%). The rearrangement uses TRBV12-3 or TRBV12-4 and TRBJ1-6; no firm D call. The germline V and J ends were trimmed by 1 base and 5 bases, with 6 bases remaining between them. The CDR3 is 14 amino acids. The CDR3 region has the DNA TGTGCCAGCAGTTTAGGCGGGGATAATTCACCCCTCCACTTT. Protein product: CASSLGGDNSPLHF.

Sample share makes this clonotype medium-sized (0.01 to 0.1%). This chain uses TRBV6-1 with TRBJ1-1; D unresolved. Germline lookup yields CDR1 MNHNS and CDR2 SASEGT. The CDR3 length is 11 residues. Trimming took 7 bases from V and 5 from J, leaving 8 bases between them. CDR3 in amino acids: CASKGRTEAFF. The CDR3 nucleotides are TGTGCCAGCAAGGGAAGAACTGAAGCTTTCTTT.

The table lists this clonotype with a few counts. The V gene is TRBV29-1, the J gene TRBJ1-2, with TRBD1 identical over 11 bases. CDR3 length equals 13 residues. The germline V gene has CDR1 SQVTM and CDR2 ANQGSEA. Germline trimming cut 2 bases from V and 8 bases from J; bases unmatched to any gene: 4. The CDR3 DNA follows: TGCAGCGTTGAAAGGACAGGGGGCTTAGGCTACACCTTC. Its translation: CSVERTGGLGYTF.